This TCR beta chain was documented in a study of metastatic and nonmetastatic thyroid tumors. Across the study: Across blood and tumor or nodule tissue, repertoires from malignant and benign thyroid patients were compared with one another. Notes on the study in general: Benign nodules reportedly had significantly lower TCR beta diversity than malignant thyroid tumors in blood and tumor.

In the source study's methods: A papillary thyroid cancer distant-metastasis classifier was built from CDR3 differences across clinicopathological groups. TCRdb re-clonotyped the PCR reads via MiXCR. What appears here as the V and J calls and clone size reflects TCRdb's work, not the paper's. The sample has around 53,000 clones, 20% seen once; the top ten hold 3.5% to 5%. Each patient went into thyroid surgery without having received any treatment. In its sample, this clone was seen many times. Its antigen is not known. Germline lookup yields CDR1 SGHTA and CDR2 FQGNSA. There are 14 residues in the CDR3. Trimming cost V 4 bases and J 4 bases, with 14 bases left between them.

The origin of this receptor is a female donor with papillary thyroid cancer or a benign thyroid nodule (not recorded which). Some clones in this sample may be carry-over from other donors' samples. The source material was blood. The chain carries TRBV7-2 and TRBJ2-7; D remains unclear. CDR3 sequence (DNA): TGTGCCAGCAGCTCCGAGGCGGTAACGTACGAGCAGTACTTC. Protein product: CASSSEAVTYEQYF.